This T cell receptor beta chain was profiled in a study of T cell clonality in common variable immunodeficiency. This clone is labeled as medium-sized. The antigen is not known. The CDR3 end is not reached by the read, which stops 3 residues before it; the germline J gene fills it in. Here immunoSEQ multiplex PCR was the method, and the copy in TCRdb shows in-frame clones only, minus some. Reported are some 38,000 clones, none seen only once; the ten largest carry roughly a tenth. The CDR3 has 16 amino acids. Unmatched junction bases numbered 7, after V lost 4 bases and J lost 4 bases. Germline V gene lookup returns CDR1 MNHNS and CDR2 SASEGT. General study points: CVID subjects showed higher TCRbeta clonality than healthy controls. Fewer TCRbeta clones were shared among CVID subjects than controls. Links between repertoire features and CVID complications were heterogeneity-limited.

Caucasian heritage predominated among both patients and controls. This chain links TRBV6-1 with TRBJ1-4; TRBD1 matches 9 bases. The receptor was derived from a person aged 18 to 75 in good health. Source material: peripheral blood mononuclear cells. CDR3 DNA, as far as it was read: TGTGCCAGCAGTGCCGCCCCGGGACAGGGTAATGAAAAA. Protein: CASSAAPGQGNEK. The complete CDR3 sequence is CASSAAPGQGNEKLFF.